The clone carrying this TCR beta chain occurred a few times. Its cognate antigen is unknown. The PCR had 60 Vbeta and 13 Jbeta primers. The table came from immunoSEQ multiplex PCR; TCRdb's copy has only in-frame clones and leaves some out. The sample holds tens of thousands of clones; just over 70% are singletons and the top ten take 8.2%. The entry originates in a study of cytomegalovirus exposure and HLA in healthy donors. The germline V gene has CDR1 SEHNR and CDR2 FQNEAQ (reference sequence). The length of the CDR3 is 13 residues. The V end lost 10 bases, the J end lost 3 bases, and 12 bases lay between the germline ends. Regarding the study as a whole: Earlier analysis yielded a pattern in which most TCR beta V segments were productive about 87% or about 30% of the time.

This chain connects TRBV7-9 to TRBJ1-4; D gene ambiguous. Specimen: PBMCs. The sequence came from a man aged 55 to 70 in good health and CMV-seronegative. CDR3 DNA: TGTGCCATCACGAGGTCGGCTAATGAAAAACTGTTTTTT. It encodes CAITRSANEKLFF.